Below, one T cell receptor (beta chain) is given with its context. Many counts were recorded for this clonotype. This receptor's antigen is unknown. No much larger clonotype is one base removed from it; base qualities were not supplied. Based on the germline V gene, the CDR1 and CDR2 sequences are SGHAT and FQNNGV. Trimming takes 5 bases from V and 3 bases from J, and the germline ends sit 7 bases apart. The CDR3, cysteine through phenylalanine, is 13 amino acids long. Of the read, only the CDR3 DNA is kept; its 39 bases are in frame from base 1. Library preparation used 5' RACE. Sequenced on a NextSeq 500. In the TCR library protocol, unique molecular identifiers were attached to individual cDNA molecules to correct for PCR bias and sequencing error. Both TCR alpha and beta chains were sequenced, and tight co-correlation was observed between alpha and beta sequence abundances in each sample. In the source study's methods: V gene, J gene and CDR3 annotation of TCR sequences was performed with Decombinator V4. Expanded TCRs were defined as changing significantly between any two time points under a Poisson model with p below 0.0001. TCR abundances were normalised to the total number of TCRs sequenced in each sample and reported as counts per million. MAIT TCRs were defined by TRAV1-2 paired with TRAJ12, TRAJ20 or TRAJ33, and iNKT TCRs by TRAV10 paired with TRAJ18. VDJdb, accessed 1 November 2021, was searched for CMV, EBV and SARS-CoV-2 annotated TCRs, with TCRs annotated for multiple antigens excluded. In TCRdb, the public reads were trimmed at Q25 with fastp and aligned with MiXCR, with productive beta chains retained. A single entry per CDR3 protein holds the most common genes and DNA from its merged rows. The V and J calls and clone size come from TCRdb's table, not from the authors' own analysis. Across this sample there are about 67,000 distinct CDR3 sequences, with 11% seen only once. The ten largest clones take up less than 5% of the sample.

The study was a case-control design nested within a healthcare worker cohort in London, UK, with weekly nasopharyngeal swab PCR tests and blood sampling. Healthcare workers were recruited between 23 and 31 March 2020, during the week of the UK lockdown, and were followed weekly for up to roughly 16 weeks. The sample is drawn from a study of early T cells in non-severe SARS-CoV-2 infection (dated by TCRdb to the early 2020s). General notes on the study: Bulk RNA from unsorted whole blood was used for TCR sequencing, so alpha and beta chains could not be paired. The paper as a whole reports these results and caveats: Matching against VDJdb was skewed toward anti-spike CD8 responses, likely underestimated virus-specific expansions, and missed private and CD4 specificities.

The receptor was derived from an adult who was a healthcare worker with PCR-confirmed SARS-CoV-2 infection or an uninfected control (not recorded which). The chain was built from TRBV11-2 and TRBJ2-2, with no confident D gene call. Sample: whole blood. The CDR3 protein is CASSRRDTGELFF. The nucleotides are TGTGCCAGCAGCCGGCGCGACACCGGGGAGCTGTTTTTT.